The 28 T cell receptor beta chains presented below share a single source sample, sequenced in a study of blood T cell repertoires in COVID-19. Assay: immunoSEQ multiplex PCR; the TCRdb copy retains only in-frame clones and omits some. Found here are about 160,000 clones, around 80% of them singletons; the top ten hold 3% to 3.5%. What was sequenced was PBMCs or T cells enriched from blood (not recorded which). These receptors were obtained from a woman between 55 and 75 years old who had recovered from COVID-19.

CDR3 in amino acids: CASSYLGTGVVRPQHF. The CDR3 DNA is TGTGCCAGCAGTTATCTCGGGACAGGGGTTGTTAGGCCCCAGCATTTT. The chain combines TRBV6-6 with TRBJ1-5, with TRBD1 matching 10 bases. The CDR3 contains 16 residues. Per the germline V gene, CDR1 is MNHNY and CDR2 is SVGAGI (reference sequence). V was pared by 3 bases and J by 9 bases, with 11 bases of the junction left unmatched.

This clone came up many times. CDR3 sequence (DNA): TGTGCCAGCAGCTTAACCCTAAATGAAAAACTGTTTTTT. Translated: CASSLTLNEKLFF. The J gene is TRBJ1-4, the V gene TRBV7-6, with D uncertain. CDR1 and CDR2 (germline): SGHVS, FNYEAQ. V was trimmed by 2 bases and J by 5 bases, leaving 6 bases between them. The CDR3 covers 13 residues. The full variable domain, in which reference TRBV7-6 and TRBJ1-4 provide the parts outside the CDR3, is GAGVSQSPRYKVTKRGQDVALRCDPISGHVSLYWYRQALGQGPEFLTYFNYEAQQDKSGLPNDRFSAERPEGSISTLTIQRTEQRDSAMYRCASSLTLNEKLFFGSGTQLSVL.

The count of this clone is one. V and J are TRBV19 and TRBJ2-3; 8 bases align to TRBD1. This CDR3 is 16 amino acids long. Germline loops: CDR1 LNHDA, CDR2 SQIVND (reference sequence). J lost 4 bases, V lost 2 bases, and 8 bases had no gene match. This CDR3 reads CASSIFSQGASDTQYF. CDR3 nucleotide sequence: TGTGCCAGTAGTATATTCAGCCAGGGGGCATCAGATACGCAGTATTTT.

In DNA, the CDR3 is TGCAGCGTTGGTTCCGGGAAAAATTCACCCCTCCACTTT. This encodes CSVGSGKNSPLHF. This chain connects TRBV29-1 to TRBJ1-6; D unresolved. Between the trimmed V and J ends, which lost 4 bases and 7 bases, there was a span of 11 bases. The CDR3 sequence is 13 residues long. Germline-derived CDR1 and CDR2 are SQVTM and ANQGSEA.

The chain uses TRBV24-1 and TRBJ2-3, with D tentatively TRBD1 (5 bases). Per germline, CDR1 KGHDR and CDR2 SFDVKD. The germline V and J ends were trimmed by 11 bases and 4 bases, with 15 bases remaining between them. This CDR3 is 13 amino acids long. The CDR3 here is CAIQVGSADTQYF. In nucleotides, the CDR3 is TGTGCCATACAGGTGGGGTCGGCAGATACGCAGTATTTT.

This chain links TRBV15 with TRBJ2-7; D might be TRBD1 (5 bases). In germline, CDR1 is LNHNV, CDR2 YYDKDF (reference sequence). The CDR3 length is 13 residues. Between the trimmed V and J ends, which lost 0 bases and 13 bases, there was a span of 16 bases. For the CDR3, the DNA is TGTGCCACCAGCAGAGATAAAGTGCAGGGTGGTTACTTC. Amino acid sequence: CATSRDKVQGGYF.

CDR3 nucleotide sequence: TGTGCCAGCAGCTATAACTCGGGGGGTAGGGAGACCCAGTACTTC. This sequence encodes CASSYNSGGRETQYF. The chain is built from TRBV7-2 and TRBJ2-5; 7 bases align to TRBD2. V lost 4 bases and J lost 5; bases outside the gene matches: 10. This CDR3 spans 15 amino acids. CDR1 is SGHTA, CDR2 FQGNSA, per germline.

This chain connects TRBV27 to TRBJ2-1, with D tentatively TRBD1 (6 bases). The CDR3 extends over 14 amino acids. V was cut by 6 bases and J by 0 bases, with 9 bases left in between. Germline CDR1 is MNHEY and CDR2 is SMNVEV (reference sequence). The CDR3 nucleotides are TGTGCCAGCAGAATACAGGGCTCCTACAATGAGCAGTTCTTC. This translates into CASRIQGSYNEQFF.

The chain couples TRBV18 to TRBJ1-6; the match to TRBD1 covers 8 bases. Per germline, CDR1 KGHSH and CDR2 LQKENI. The ends lost 3 bases at V and 6 bases at J; junction bases unmatched: 10. This CDR3 has 17 amino acids. CDR3 sequence reads: CASSPQTQGAGNSPLHF. CDR3 bases: TGTGCCAGCTCACCGCAAACGCAGGGGGCAGGTAATTCACCCCTCCACTTT.

In its sample, this clone was seen a few times. This chain uses TRBV24-1 with TRBJ2-1, with TRBD2 matching over 9 bases. The V gene end was trimmed by 9 bases and the J gene end by 2 bases; junction bases not matched to a gene: 4. Germline lookup yields CDR1 KGHDR and CDR2 SFDVKD. The CDR3 consists of 14 residues. The CDR3 DNA follows: TGTGCCACCGGCGGCGGGGGGGCCTACAATGAGCAGTTCTTC. Amino acids: CATGGGGAYNEQFF.

The chain carries TRBV6-5 and TRBJ1-6; TRBD1 matches 8 bases. V shed 6 bases and J 9 bases; nucleotides not matched to a gene: 7. This CDR3 contains 14 residues. CDR1 and CDR2 (germline): MNHEY, SVGAGI. CDR3 in amino acids: CASSLDRVISPLHF. The CDR3 coding sequence is TGTGCCAGCAGCCTGGACAGGGTGATTTCACCCCTCCACTTT.

The chain couples TRBV7-9 to TRBJ2-1; TRBD2 matches at 12 bases. The CDR3 runs to 17 residues. Per germline, CDR1 SEHNR and CDR2 FQNEAQ (reference sequence). The V and J ends lost 5 bases and 7 bases, in that order; junction bases with no gene match: 12. The CDR3 reads CASSKGERLAGANEQFF. CDR3 nucleotide sequence: TGTGCCAGCAGCAAGGGGGAACGACTAGCGGGGGCTAATGAGCAGTTCTTC.

This clone was recorded once. The CDR3 sequence: CASSPKHTGELFF. The DNA of the CDR3 is TGTGCCAGCAGCCCAAAGCACACCGGGGAGCTGTTTTTT. The gene calls are TRBV7-3 and TRBJ2-2, with D uncertain. The germline V and J ends were trimmed by 5 bases and 3 bases, with 7 bases remaining between them. CDR3 size: 13 residues. Germline assignment: CDR1 SGHTA and CDR2 FQGTGA.

Comments on this clone: Different DNA sequences within this sample yield the same CDR3. The chain joins TRBV4-1 to TRBJ2-7, with TRBD1 identical over 7 bases. The ends lost 0 bases at V and 2 bases at J; junction bases unmatched: 1. The CDR3 extends over 14 amino acids. Germline V gene sequence: CDR1 MGHRA, CDR2 YSYEKL. CDR3 nucleotides: TGCGCCAGCAGCCAAGACGACAGGGCCTACGAGCAGTACTTC. Protein sequence: CASSQDDRAYEQYF.

CDR3 nucleotides: TGCGCCAGCAGCTTTGGTCCCGGGACAGGGGTAACTGGAAACACCATATATTTT. It yields the protein CASSFGPGTGVTGNTIYF. The chain has TRBV5-1 and TRBJ1-3, with 10 bases lining up with TRBD1. There are 18 residues in the CDR3. Germline V gives CDR1 SGHRS, CDR2 YFSETQ. Unmatched junction bases numbered 10, after V lost 2 bases and J lost 2 bases.

The gene calls are TRBV6-5 and TRBJ2-1, with TRBD2 as a possible D gene (5 bases). Germline V CDR1 and CDR2: MNHEY, SVGAGI. This CDR3 comprises 14 residues. V lost 0 bases to trimming and J lost 5 bases, with 8 bases between them. The DNA for the CDR3 is TGTGCCAGCAGTTACTCGATCGGGAACAATGAGCAGTTCTTC. Residues: CASSYSIGNNEQFF.

This clone has just a few counts. The chain is built from TRBV19 and TRBJ2-5; D might be TRBD2 (5 bases). CDR3 size: 13 residues. Germline CDR1 reads LNHDA; CDR2 reads SQIVND (reference sequence). V was shortened by 5 bases and J by 5 bases, with 12 bases between the two germline ends. CDR3 in amino acids: CASSWRAGETQYF. The DNA of the CDR3 is TGTGCCAGTAGTTGGCGGGCCGGGGAGACCCAGTACTTC.

J is TRBJ1-4 and V is TRBV5-8, with TRBD1 identical over 9 bases. Germline lookup yields CDR1 SGHTS and CDR2 YDEGEE. V lost 6 bases to trimming and J lost 4 bases; unmatched junction nucleotides: 4. CDR3 length: 14 residues. The CDR3 sequence: CASTPGQGNEKLFF. CDR3 coding DNA: TGTGCCAGCACCCCGGGACAGGGTAATGAAAAACTGTTTTTT.

The chain carries TRBV10-2 and TRBJ1-1; weak D call: TRBD1 (6 bases). CDR3 length: 12 residues. Germline V lookup: CDR1 WSHSY, CDR2 SAAADI. V was trimmed by 6 bases and J by 4 bases, leaving 9 bases between them. The CDR3 here is CASRQGITEAFF. In DNA form, the CDR3 reads TGCGCCAGCAGACAGGGTATCACTGAAGCTTTCTTT.

The chain carries TRBV2 and TRBJ2-6; 9 positions match TRBD1. The CDR3 loop spans 20 amino acids. Germline loops: CDR1 SNHLY, CDR2 FYNNEI. V lost 8 bases, J lost 7 bases, and 24 bases stayed unmatched. The CDR3, as DNA: TGTGCCAGCCCACCTAATCCATCGGGGACAGGGAAAGTAGGTGCCAACGTCCTGACTTTC. Protein sequence: CASPPNPSGTGKVGANVLTF.

This chain connects TRBV18 to TRBJ1-2, with 7 bases fitting TRBD1. CDR1 and CDR2 (germline): KGHSH, LQKENI. CDR3 length: 16 amino acids. The V and J ends lost 4 bases and 2 bases, in that order; junction bases with no gene match: 10. CDR3 sequence reads: CASSLTSLDRNYGYTF. The CDR3 bases are TGTGCCAGCTCACTAACCAGCTTGGACAGGAACTATGGCTACACCTTC.

The rearrangement uses TRBV2 and TRBJ1-6, with unresolved D. Between the trimmed V and J ends, which lost 6 bases and 14 bases, there was a span of 17 bases. The CDR3 has 13 residues. The germline V gene encodes CDR1 SNHLY and CDR2 FYNNEI. CDR3 region: CASSRERYSTLHF. The CDR3 bases are TGTGCCAGCAGCCGGGAACGCTATAGCACCCTCCACTTT.

The rearrangement uses TRBV7-8 and TRBJ1-1; maybe TRBD1 (5 bases). V was trimmed by 3 bases and J by 4 bases, leaving 18 bases between them. The CDR3 sequence is 16 residues long. In germline, CDR1 is SGHVS, CDR2 FQNEAQ. The CDR3 DNA is TGTGCCAGCAGCTTTGGAGGGACCTCCTCGCGCACTGAAGCTTTCTTT. Translation: CASSFGGTSSRTEAFF.

The V and J genes are TRBV29-1 and TRBJ1-6, with 7 bases fitting TRBD1. Germline lookup yields CDR1 SQVTM and CDR2 ANQGSEA. The junction had 6 bases not matched to a gene; V was cut back by 7 bases and J by 9 bases. CDR3 length equals 12 residues. CDR3 nucleotide sequence: TGCAGCGAAGAGACAGGGAGTTCACCCCTCCACTTT. It yields the protein CSEETGSSPLHF.

The rearrangement links TRBV27 to TRBJ1-2; TRBD1 matches 8 bases. Germline values: CDR1 MNHEY, CDR2 SMNVEV (reference sequence). The CDR3 runs to 15 residues. The junction had 7 bases not matched to a gene; V was cut back by 3 bases and J by 4 bases. CDR3 nucleotides: TGTGCCAGCAGTTTTCGGACAGGGCCTCCCTATGGCTACACCTTC. This encodes CASSFRTGPPYGYTF.

The chain combines TRBV19 with TRBJ1-5; a possible D gene is TRBD1 (5 bases). The CDR3 runs 13 residues. Germline V gives CDR1 LNHDA, CDR2 SQIVND (reference sequence). Trimming pared 5 bases from V and 4 bases from J, leaving 9 bases between. The CDR3 region is CASSVDSNQPQHF. The CDR3 nucleotides read TGTGCCAGTAGTGTTGACAGTAATCAGCCCCAGCATTTT.

This clone showed up just a few times. This sequence joins TRBV3-1 (or the pseudogene TRBV3-2) and TRBJ1-1; D is possibly TRBD1 (5 bases). This CDR3 is 16 amino acids long. The germline CDR1 and CDR2 sequences are LGHDT and YNNKEL (reference sequence). V was cut by 4 bases and J by 6 bases, with 21 bases left in between. This chain's CDR3 is CASSPGRSDSRAEAFF. The CDR3 DNA reads as TGTGCCAGCAGCCCAGGGCGGAGTGATTCCCGCGCTGAAGCTTTCTTT.

The V and J genes are TRBV24-1 and TRBJ2-3; D may be TRBD2 (5 bases). The V gene lost 7 bases and the J gene lost 5 bases, with 15 bases spanning the gap. The CDR3 consists of 14 residues. CDR1 is KGHDR, CDR2 SFDVKD, per germline. CDR3 in DNA: TGTGCCACCAGGGGTCATCGGGAAGGAGATACGCAGTATTTT. It yields the protein CATRGHREGDTQYF.